This TCR beta chain is drawn from a study of shared clonotypes between healthy human individuals. General study points: Across several donors, naive CD4 shared 5% to 6.5%, naive CD8 approximately 3.5%, memory CD4 roughly 2.1%, memory CD8 0.4%. Donors were few, which limited the genetic and exposure-history diversity represented. Clonotypes which were not shared had lower generation probabilities than clonotypes that all four donors shared.

The data were produced by immunoSEQ multiplex PCR, yet TCRdb's version contains in-frame clones alone and is incomplete. The repertoire consists of over 1.4 million clones, with over 95% occurring once and the leading ten covering about 1%. Unmatched junction bases numbered 2, after V lost 3 bases and J lost 4 bases. Germline V gene lookup returns CDR1 SGHRS and CDR2 YFSETQ. CDR3 size: 15 residues. It was into CD45RA+ naive and CD45RA-negative memory subsets that the CD4+ cells were split. A word on this clone: The antigen remains unidentified. This same CDR3 is encoded by further DNA sequences in the sample.

The sample was naive CD4+ T cells sorted from blood. Subset specified: CD45RA+ positively selected. This chain uses TRBV5-1 with TRBJ2-1; 12 bases map to TRBD2. The TCR originated in a man aged 25-40 years in good health. The CDR3 DNA is TGCGCCAGCAGCTCTCTAGCGGGAGGGTACAATGAGCAGTTCTTC. Translated, it gives CASSSLAGGYNEQFF.